What follows describes a single TCR beta chain. Data came from immunoSEQ multiplex PCR; TCRdb stores just in-frame clones and leaves some out. The sample consists of some 73,000 clones, around 78% of them appearing once. The sort gate was single viable CD3+CD4+CD8-CD45RO+ cells for memory CD4+ T cells. The data are from a study of memory CD4+ T cells and cytomegalovirus serostatus. Overall study: Healthy Belgian adult donors included nine or ten CMV-positive and some 24 CMV-negative people.

The germline gives CDR1 GTSNPN, CDR2 SVGIG (reference sequence). The CDR3 has 19 residues. Trimming stripped 0 bases from V and 5 bases from J, with 26 bases between. The material sequenced was memory CD4+ T cells from blood. This TCR derives from an adult in good health and CMV-seropositive. The rearrangement links TRBV30 to TRBJ1-5, with D uncertain. The CDR3 here is CAWSVRPGSGSVWDQPQHF. CDR3 sequence (DNA): TGTGCCTGGAGTGTACGACCGGGTTCCGGGTCTGTTTGGGATCAGCCCCAGCATTTT. The full variable domain, with the rest looked up from reference TRBV30 and TRBJ1-5, is SQTIHQWPATLVQPVGSPLSLECTVEGTSNPNLYWYRQAAGRGLQLLFYSVGIGQISSEVPQNLSASRPQDRQFILSSKKLLLSDSGFYLCAWSVRPGSGSVWDQPQHFGDGTRLSIL.